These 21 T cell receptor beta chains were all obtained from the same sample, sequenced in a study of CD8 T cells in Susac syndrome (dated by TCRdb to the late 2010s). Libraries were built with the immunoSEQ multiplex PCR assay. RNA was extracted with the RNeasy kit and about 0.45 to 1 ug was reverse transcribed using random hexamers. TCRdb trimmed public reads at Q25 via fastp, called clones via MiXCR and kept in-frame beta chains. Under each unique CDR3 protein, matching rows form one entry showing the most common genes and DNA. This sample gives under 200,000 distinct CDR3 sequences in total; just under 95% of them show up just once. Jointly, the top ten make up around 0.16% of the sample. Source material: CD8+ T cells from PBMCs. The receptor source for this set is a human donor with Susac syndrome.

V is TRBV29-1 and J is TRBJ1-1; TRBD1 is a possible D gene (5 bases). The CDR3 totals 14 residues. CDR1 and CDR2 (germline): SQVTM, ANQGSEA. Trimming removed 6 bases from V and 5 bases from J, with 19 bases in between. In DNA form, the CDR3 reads TGCAGCGTGGATTTTTTTGGGGGGGGGACTGAAGCTTTCTTT. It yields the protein CSVDFFGGGTEAFF.

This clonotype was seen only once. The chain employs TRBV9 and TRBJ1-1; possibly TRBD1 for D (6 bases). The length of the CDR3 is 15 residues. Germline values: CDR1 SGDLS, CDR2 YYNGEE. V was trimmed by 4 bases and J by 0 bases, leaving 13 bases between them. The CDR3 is CASSSPGQLNTEAFF. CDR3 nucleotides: TGTGCCAGCAGCTCTCCGGGACAACTGAACACTGAAGCTTTCTTT.

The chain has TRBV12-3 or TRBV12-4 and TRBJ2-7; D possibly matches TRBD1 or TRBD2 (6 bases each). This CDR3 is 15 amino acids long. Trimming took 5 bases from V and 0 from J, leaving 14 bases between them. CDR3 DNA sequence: TGTGCCAGCAGTGAGGGGGTCGGGAGCTCCTACGAGCAGTACTTC. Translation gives CASSEGVGSSYEQYF.

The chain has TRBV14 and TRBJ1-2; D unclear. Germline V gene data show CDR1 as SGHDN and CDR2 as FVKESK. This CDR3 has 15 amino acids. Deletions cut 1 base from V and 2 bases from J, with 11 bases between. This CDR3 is CASSQGGKRNYGYTF. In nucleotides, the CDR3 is TGTGCCAGCAGCCAAGGGGGTAAACGCAACTATGGCTACACCTTC.

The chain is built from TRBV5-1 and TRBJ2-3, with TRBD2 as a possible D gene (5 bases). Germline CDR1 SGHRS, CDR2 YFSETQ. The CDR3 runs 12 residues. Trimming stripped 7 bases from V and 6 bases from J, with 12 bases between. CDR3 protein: CASGESSDTQYF. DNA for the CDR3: TGCGCCAGCGGGGAGAGTTCGGATACGCAGTATTTT.

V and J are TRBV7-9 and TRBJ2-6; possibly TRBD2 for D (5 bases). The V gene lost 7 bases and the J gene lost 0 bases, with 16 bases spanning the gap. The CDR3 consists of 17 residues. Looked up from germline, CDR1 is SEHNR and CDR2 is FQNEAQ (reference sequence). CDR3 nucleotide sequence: TGTGCCAGCAATGGCGAGGGTTCGGCCTCTGGGGCCAACGTCCTGACTTTC. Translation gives CASNGEGSASGANVLTF. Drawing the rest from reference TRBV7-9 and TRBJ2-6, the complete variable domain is DTGVSQNPRHKITKRGQNVTFRCDPISEHNRLYWYRQTLGQGPEFLTYFQNEAQLEKSRLLSDRFSAERPKGSFSTLEIQRTEQGDSAMYLCASNGEGSASGANVLTFGAGSRLTVL.

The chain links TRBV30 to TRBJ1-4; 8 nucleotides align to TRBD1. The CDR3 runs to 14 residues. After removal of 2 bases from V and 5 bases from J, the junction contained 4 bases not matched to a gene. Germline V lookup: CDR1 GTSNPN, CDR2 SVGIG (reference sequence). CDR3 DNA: TGTGCCTGGAGTCCCGGACAGGGAAATGAAAAACTGTTTTTT. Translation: CAWSPGQGNEKLFF.

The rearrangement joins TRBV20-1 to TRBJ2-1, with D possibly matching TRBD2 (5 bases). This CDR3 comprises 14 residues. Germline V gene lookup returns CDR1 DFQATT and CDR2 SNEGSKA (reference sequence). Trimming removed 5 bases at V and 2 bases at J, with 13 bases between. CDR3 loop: CSAQAEPAYNEQFF. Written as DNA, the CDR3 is TGCAGTGCTCAAGCGGAGCCAGCCTACAATGAGCAGTTCTTC.

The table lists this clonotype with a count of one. For the CDR3, the DNA is TGCGCCAGCATCGGCACAGATACGCAGTATTTT. It codes for CASIGTDTQYF. The chain recombines TRBV5-1 with TRBJ2-3; D gene uncertain. This CDR3 contains 11 residues. The V gene lost 6 bases and the J gene lost 1 base, with 3 bases spanning the gap. Germline V gives CDR1 SGHRS, CDR2 YFSETQ.

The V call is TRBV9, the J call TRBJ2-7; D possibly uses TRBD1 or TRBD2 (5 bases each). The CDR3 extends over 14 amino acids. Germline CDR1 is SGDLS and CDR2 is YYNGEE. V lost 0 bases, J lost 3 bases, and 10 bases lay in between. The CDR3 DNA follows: TGTGCCAGCAGCGTAGGGGGGAAAGGCTACGAGCAGTACTTC. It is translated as CASSVGGKGYEQYF.

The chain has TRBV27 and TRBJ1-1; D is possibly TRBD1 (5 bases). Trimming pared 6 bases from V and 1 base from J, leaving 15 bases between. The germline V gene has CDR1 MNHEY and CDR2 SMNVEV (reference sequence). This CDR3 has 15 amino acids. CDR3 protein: CASSRSPGQNTEAFF. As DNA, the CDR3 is TGTGCCAGCAGCCGTTCTCCCGGACAGAACACTGAAGCTTTCTTT.

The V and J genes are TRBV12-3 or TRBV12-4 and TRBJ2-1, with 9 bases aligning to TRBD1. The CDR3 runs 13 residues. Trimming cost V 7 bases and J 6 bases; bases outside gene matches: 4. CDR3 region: CASTRDRANEQFF. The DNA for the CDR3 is TGTGCCAGCACACGGGACAGGGCCAATGAGCAGTTCTTC.

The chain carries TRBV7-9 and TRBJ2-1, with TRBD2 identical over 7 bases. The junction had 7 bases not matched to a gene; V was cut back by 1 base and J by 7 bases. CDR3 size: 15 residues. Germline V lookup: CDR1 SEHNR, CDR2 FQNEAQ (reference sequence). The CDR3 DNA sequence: TGTGCCAGCAGCTTAGTGGCAGGGCGGGGGAATGAGCAGTTCTTC. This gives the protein CASSLVAGRGNEQFF.

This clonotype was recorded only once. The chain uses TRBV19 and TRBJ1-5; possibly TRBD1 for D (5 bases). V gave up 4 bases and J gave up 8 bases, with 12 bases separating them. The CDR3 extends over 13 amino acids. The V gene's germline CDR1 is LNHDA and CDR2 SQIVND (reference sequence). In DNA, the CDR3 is TGTGCCAGTAGTAACGGGGGGATGGAGCCCCAGCATTTT. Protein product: CASSNGGMEPQHF.

Written as DNA, the CDR3 is TGTGCCAGCAGCTTTGGAAAAGCGGGAGGGGGCCACGAGCAGTACTTC. Its protein product is CASSFGKAGGGHEQYF. The chain employs TRBV13 and TRBJ2-7, with 10 bases aligning to TRBD2. This CDR3 has 16 amino acids. With V trimmed by 3 bases and J by 5 bases, 10 bases remained unmatched. Germline CDR1 PRHDT, CDR2 FYEKMQ (reference sequence).

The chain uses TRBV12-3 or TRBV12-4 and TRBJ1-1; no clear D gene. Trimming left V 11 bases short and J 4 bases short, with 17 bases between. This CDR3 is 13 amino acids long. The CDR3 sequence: CASCRGSGTEAFF. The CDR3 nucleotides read TGTGCCTCCTGCCGGGGTAGTGGCACTGAAGCTTTCTTT.

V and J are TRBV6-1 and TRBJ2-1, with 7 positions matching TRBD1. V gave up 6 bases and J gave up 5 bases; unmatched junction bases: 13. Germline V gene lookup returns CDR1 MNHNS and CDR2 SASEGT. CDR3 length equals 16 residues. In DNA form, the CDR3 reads TGTGCCAGCAGCGCCAGCCCCCGGGACAGCCACAATGAGCAGTTCTTC. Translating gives CASSASPRDSHNEQFF.

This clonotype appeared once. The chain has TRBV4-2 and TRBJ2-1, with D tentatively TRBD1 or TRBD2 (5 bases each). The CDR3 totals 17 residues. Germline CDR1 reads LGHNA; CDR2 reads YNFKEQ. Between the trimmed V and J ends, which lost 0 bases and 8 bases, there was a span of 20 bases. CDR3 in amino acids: CASSQDSSGDLSYEQFF. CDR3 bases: TGTGCCAGCAGCCAAGATTCCTCCGGGGACCTCTCCTATGAGCAGTTCTTC.

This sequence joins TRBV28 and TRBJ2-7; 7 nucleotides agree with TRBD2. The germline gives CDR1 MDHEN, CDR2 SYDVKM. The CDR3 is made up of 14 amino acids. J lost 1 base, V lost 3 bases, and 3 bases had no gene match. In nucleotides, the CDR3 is TGTGCCAGCAGTTTCGCTAGCGGTTCCTACGAGCAGTACTTC. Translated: CASSFASGSYEQYF.

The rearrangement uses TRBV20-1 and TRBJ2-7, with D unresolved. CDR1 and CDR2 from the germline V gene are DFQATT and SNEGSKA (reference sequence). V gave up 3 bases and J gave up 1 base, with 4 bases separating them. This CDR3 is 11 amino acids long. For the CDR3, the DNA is TGCAGTGCTAGGGATTCCTACGAGCAGTACTTC. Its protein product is CSARDSYEQYF.

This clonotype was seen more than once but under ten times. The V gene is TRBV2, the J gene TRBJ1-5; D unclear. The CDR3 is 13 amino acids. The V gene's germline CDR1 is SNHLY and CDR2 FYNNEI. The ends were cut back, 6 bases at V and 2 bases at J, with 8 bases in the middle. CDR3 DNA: TGTGCCAGCAGAGGAGACGGCAATCAGCCCCAGCATTTT. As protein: CASRGDGNQPQHF.